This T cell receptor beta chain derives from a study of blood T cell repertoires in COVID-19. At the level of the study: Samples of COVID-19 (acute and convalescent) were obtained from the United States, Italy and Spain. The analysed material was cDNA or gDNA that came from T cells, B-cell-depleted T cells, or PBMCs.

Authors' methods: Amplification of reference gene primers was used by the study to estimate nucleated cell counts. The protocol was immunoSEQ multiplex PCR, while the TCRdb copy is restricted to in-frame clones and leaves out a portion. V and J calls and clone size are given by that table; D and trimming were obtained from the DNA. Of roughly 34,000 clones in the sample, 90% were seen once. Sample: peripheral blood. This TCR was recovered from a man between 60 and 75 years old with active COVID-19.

The CDR3 bases are TGCGCCAGCAGCCAATATCCTCCGGACAGGCCAAACACTGAAGCTTTCTTT. It encodes CASSQYPPDRPNTEAFF. The chain joins TRBV4-3 to TRBJ1-1; 7 bases are shared with TRBD1. Germline CDR1 LGHNA, CDR2 YSLEER. The J segment lost 2 bases and the V segment lost 2 bases, leaving 11 bases of the junction unmatched. The CDR3 is made up of 17 amino acids.